Listed here are 16 T cell receptor beta chains from one sample, sequenced in a study of shared clonotypes between healthy human individuals. Sequencing was performed with immunoSEQ multiplex PCR; in TCRdb, only in-frame clones are kept and a portion is missing. The sample yields some 1.5 million clones, roughly 98% seen once. The sequenced sample consisted of naive CD4+ T cells sorted from blood. Stated subset: CD45RA+ positively selected. These receptors all come from a man aged 30 to 39 in good health.

The J gene is TRBJ1-3, the V gene TRBV4-1; weak D call: TRBD1 (5 bases). The V gene lost 1 base and the J gene lost 2 bases, with 9 bases spanning the gap. The CDR3 loop spans 15 amino acids. Germline assignment: CDR1 MGHRA and CDR2 YSYEKL. The CDR3 is CASSQGRGTGNTIYF. DNA for the CDR3: TGCGCCAGCAGCCAAGGGAGGGGAACTGGAAACACCATATATTTT.

The V call is TRBV5-1, the J call TRBJ1-2, with D perhaps matching TRBD1 (6 bases). Per germline, CDR1 SGHRS and CDR2 YFSETQ. The germline V and J ends were trimmed by 3 bases and 2 bases, with 20 bases remaining between them. The CDR3 consists of 17 residues. CDR3 nucleotides: TGCGCCAGCAGCTCACCTGGTTTAGGACAGCGAAACTATGGCTACACCTTC. Amino acid sequence: CASSSPGLGQRNYGYTF.

The V and J genes are TRBV5-1 and TRBJ2-5; D gene ambiguous. CDR3 length equals 14 residues. Germline V CDR1 and CDR2: SGHRS, YFSETQ. Trimming pared 2 bases from V and 4 bases from J, leaving 12 bases between. The chain's CDR3 is CASSFGNAGETQYF. In nucleotides, the CDR3 is TGCGCCAGCAGCTTTGGTAACGCAGGAGAGACCCAGTACTTC.

The J gene is TRBJ1-4, the V gene TRBV6-6, with 10 bases that match TRBD1. Germline lookup yields CDR1 MNHNY and CDR2 SVGAGI (reference sequence). V was clipped by 6 bases and J by 3 bases; unmatched bases: 4. This CDR3 is built from 15 residues. Here the CDR3 reads CASRRTGGPNEKLFF. CDR3 in DNA: TGTGCCAGCAGACGGACAGGGGGACCTAATGAAAAACTGTTTTTT.

The gene calls are TRBV27 and TRBJ2-3; 10 bases line up with TRBD2. V trimming: 6 bases; J trimming: 5 bases; junction bases outside the gene matches: 5. CDR1 and CDR2 (germline): MNHEY, SMNVEV (reference sequence). The CDR3 extends over 14 amino acids. The CDR3 region is CASSRLAGEDTQYF. The DNA of the CDR3 is TGTGCCAGCAGCAGACTAGCGGGCGAAGATACGCAGTATTTT.

This sequence joins TRBV27 and TRBJ2-7; no reliable D call. The CDR3 has 10 residues. Trimming stripped 7 bases from V and 6 bases from J, with 7 bases between. The germline V gene has CDR1 MNHEY and CDR2 SMNVEV (reference sequence). The CDR3 region is CASTPCEQYF. CDR3 coding DNA: TGTGCCAGCACCCCGTGCGAGCAGTACTTC.

The chain carries TRBV6-5 and TRBJ2-5; 8 nucleotides agree with TRBD2. Germline loops: CDR1 MNHEY, CDR2 SVGAGI. Trimming took 6 bases from V and 2 from J; bases not matched to a gene: 5. The CDR3 runs to 14 residues. The CDR3 DNA sequence: TGTGCCAGCAGCACGGGGGGGCCGCAAGAGACCCAGTACTTC. Amino acids: CASSTGGPQETQYF.

The table lists this clone with a count of one. The chain uses TRBV10-2 and TRBJ2-7, with no clear D. Germline V gene data show CDR1 as WSHSY and CDR2 as SAAADI. The CDR3 sequence is 12 residues long. Trimming removed 4 bases from V and 4 bases from J, with 8 bases in between. CDR3 region: CASSVSEYEQYF. DNA for the CDR3: TGCGCCAGCAGTGTGTCCGAGTACGAGCAGTACTTC.

A single count supports this clone. This chain joins TRBV30 and TRBJ2-3, with 10 nucleotides matching TRBD2. V was clipped by 4 bases and J by 11 bases; unmatched bases: 3. Per the germline V gene, CDR1 is GTSNPN and CDR2 is SVGIG (reference sequence). The CDR3 has 11 amino acids. Here the CDR3 reads CAWKGLAVQYF. In DNA, the CDR3 is TGTGCCTGGAAAGGACTAGCGGTGCAGTATTTT.

This chain links TRBV10-1 with TRBJ2-7; 7 bases line up with TRBD2. Per germline, CDR1 WNHNN and CDR2 SYGVQD (reference sequence). The length of the CDR3 is 13 residues. V trimming: 5 bases; J trimming: 3 bases; junction bases outside the gene matches: 4. The CDR3: CASSRGLLYEQYF. The DNA of the CDR3 is TGCGCCAGCAGTAGGGGACTACTCTACGAGCAGTACTTC.

The chain combines TRBV11-2 with TRBJ2-1, with D hard to call. The V end lost 1 base, the J end lost 9 bases, and 7 bases lay between the germline ends. CDR1 and CDR2 (germline): SGHAT, FQNNGV. The CDR3 consists of 12 residues. The CDR3 nucleotides are TGTGCCAGCAGCTTAGTTCGTTCTGAGCAGTTCTTC. It translates to CASSLVRSEQFF.

This chain connects TRBV6-1 to TRBJ2-1, with unresolved D. V was clipped by 11 bases and J by 3 bases, with 14 bases between them. Germline V gene data show CDR1 as MNHNS and CDR2 as SASEGT. The CDR3 totals 13 residues. This CDR3 is CAGSLGNYNEQFF. Written as DNA, the CDR3 is TGTGCCGGATCATTAGGAAACTACAATGAGCAGTTCTTC.

In this sample, this clone turned up once. The V call is TRBV2, the J call TRBJ2-7, with D perhaps TRBD2 (5 bases). The CDR3 is made up of 15 amino acids. Between the trimmed V and J ends, which lost 2 bases and 3 bases, there was a span of 14 bases. The V gene's germline CDR1 is SNHLY and CDR2 FYNNEI. The CDR3: CASSENGVGIYEQYF. The CDR3 bases are TGTGCCAGCAGTGAAAACGGGGTCGGAATCTACGAGCAGTACTTC. The whole variable domain, remainder taken from reference TRBV2 and TRBJ2-7, is EPEVTQTPSHQVTQMGQEVILRCVPISNHLYFYWYRQILGQKVEFLVSFYNNEISEKSEIFDDQFSVERPDGSNFTLKIRSTKLEDSAMYFCASSENGVGIYEQYFGPGTRLTVT.

The CDR3 loop reads CASSLEGASGLREQYF. In DNA form, the CDR3 reads TGTGCCAGCAGCTTGGAGGGGGCTAGCGGATTACGCGAGCAGTACTTC. The chain recombines TRBV7-9 with TRBJ2-7, with D perhaps TRBD1 or TRBD2 (7 bases each). V was clipped by 3 bases and J by 6 bases, with 21 bases between them. Germline V lookup: CDR1 SEHNR, CDR2 FQNEAQ (reference sequence). There are 16 residues in the CDR3. Full variable domain (rest looked up from reference TRBV7-9 and TRBJ2-7): DTGVSQNPRHKITKRGQNVTFRCDPISEHNRLYWYRQTLGQGPEFLTYFQNEAQLEKSRLLSDRFSAERPKGSFSTLEIQRTEQGDSAMYLCASSLEGASGLREQYFGPGTRLTVT.

The chain combines TRBV19 with TRBJ1-5; D ambiguous. Germline CDR1 is LNHDA and CDR2 is SQIVND (reference sequence). This CDR3 comprises 13 residues. The V gene lost 5 bases and the J gene lost 7 bases, with 12 bases spanning the gap. The chain's CDR3 is CASSSRRGQPQHF. CDR3 nucleotides: TGTGCCAGTAGTTCCCGGCGCGGGCAGCCCCAGCATTTT.

This clone appeared a single time. This chain links TRBV9 with TRBJ2-7; D unclear. Trimming cost V 1 base and J 3 bases, with 17 bases left between them. Germline V gene sequence: CDR1 SGDLS, CDR2 YYNGEE. The CDR3 runs to 16 residues. In nucleotides, the CDR3 is TGTGCCAGCAGCGTATCGAGCGCAGGTTTTTTCTACGAGCAGTACTTC. Translating it yields CASSVSSAGFFYEQYF.